Below are 21 T cell receptor beta chains sequenced from a single sample in a study of blood T cell repertoires in COVID-19. Clones were sequenced by immunoSEQ multiplex PCR, and TCRdb holds only the in-frame ones, with some missing. The sample has about 200,000 clones; around 90% are singletons. The sequencing input was PBMCs or T cells enriched from blood (not recorded which). Receptor source: a woman under 30 who had recovered from COVID-19.

CDR3 coding DNA: TGTGCCAGCTCTCGAGGGCCAGAAGATTCACCCCTCCACTTT. Its protein product is CASSRGPEDSPLHF. The chain joins TRBV18 to TRBJ1-6; D gene ambiguous. Trimming removed 6 bases at V and 8 bases at J, with 14 bases between. Looked up from germline, CDR1 is KGHSH and CDR2 is LQKENI. This CDR3 has 14 residues.

The chain recombines TRBV10-3 with TRBJ2-2, with TRBD1 as a possible D gene (6 bases). The germline V gene has CDR1 ENHRY and CDR2 SYGVKD. V was clipped by 6 bases and J by 7 bases, with 21 bases between them. The CDR3 extends over 16 amino acids. CDR3 loop: CAIRPARGQGHGELFF. In DNA form, the CDR3 reads TGTGCCATCAGACCCGCGCGAGGCCAGGGACACGGGGAGCTGTTTTTT.

V usage is TRBV4-2 and J usage is TRBJ2-5, with 11 bases that match TRBD2. Germline-derived CDR1 and CDR2 are LGHNA and YNFKEQ. The CDR3 contains 15 residues. The junction had 5 bases not matched to a gene; V was cut back by 3 bases and J by 5 bases. Here the CDR3 DNA reads TGTGCCAGCAGCCAGGATAGCGGGGGGGTGGAGACCCAGTACTTC. Its translation is CASSQDSGGVETQYF.

The chain recombines TRBV4-1 with TRBJ2-7; 8 nucleotides match TRBD1. The CDR3 runs 14 residues. Germline lookup yields CDR1 MGHRA and CDR2 YSYEKL. V was pared by 4 bases and J by 5 bases, with 7 bases of the junction left unmatched. CDR3 sequence: CASSRTGSKDEQYF. The CDR3, as DNA: TGCGCCAGCAGCCGGACAGGGAGTAAGGACGAGCAGTACTTC.

CDR3 nucleotides: TGTGCCAGCAGTTACTTAACAGGGAACACTGAAGCTTTCTTT. It specifies CASSYLTGNTEAFF. The V gene is TRBV6-5, the J gene TRBJ1-1; D perhaps matches TRBD1 (5 bases). CDR1 and CDR2 (germline): MNHEY, SVGAGI. Trimming cost V 1 base and J 1 base, with 7 bases left between them. CDR3 length equals 14 residues.

This clone has a handful of counts. The chain recombines TRBV25-1 with TRBJ1-2; D may be TRBD1 (5 bases). From germline, CDR1 is MGHDK and CDR2 SYGVNS. V gave up 4 bases and J gave up 8 bases, with 17 bases separating them. This CDR3 has 14 residues. CDR3 nucleotides: TGTGCCAGCAGTGGGCTACATGGGGCGGACGGCTACACCTTC. This translates into CASSGLHGADGYTF.

V usage is TRBV5-1 and J usage is TRBJ1-2; no definite D call. Germline V gene sequence: CDR1 SGHRS, CDR2 YFSETQ. Trimming removed 2 bases from V and 1 base from J, with 9 bases in between. The CDR3 is 14 amino acids. CDR3 in amino acids: CASSLTTDNYGYTF. In nucleotides, the CDR3 is TGCGCCAGCAGCTTAACCACTGATAACTATGGCTACACCTTC.

This clone showed up just a few times. V gene TRBV10-1 combines with J gene TRBJ2-7, with 8 bases matching TRBD1. The length of the CDR3 is 15 residues. The V and J ends lost 5 bases and 1 base, in that order; junction bases with no gene match: 7. Germline assignment: CDR1 WNHNN and CDR2 SYGVQD (reference sequence). The CDR3, as DNA: TGCGCCAGCAGTAACCAGGGGGCGAATTCCTACGAGCAGTACTTC. Its translation is CASSNQGANSYEQYF.

The chain employs TRBV9 and TRBJ1-1; the match to TRBD1 covers 8 bases. CDR1 and CDR2 from the germline V gene are SGDLS and YYNGEE. This CDR3 comprises 15 residues. The junction had 5 bases not matched to a gene; V was cut back by 4 bases and J by 0 bases. CDR3 DNA: TGTGCCAGCAGCCACGGGGACAGGTTGAACACTGAAGCTTTCTTT. Translating gives CASSHGDRLNTEAFF.

As regards this clone: At one end the junction does not follow the germline gene, possibly because of a read error. The V gene is TRBV10-3, the J gene TRBJ1-1; no clear D gene. This CDR3 has 12 residues. CDR1 and CDR2 from the germline V gene are ENHRY and SYGVKD. The CDR3 DNA reads as TGTGCCGTCAGTTACATGAACACTGAAGCTTTCTTT. Translating gives CAVSYMNTEAFF.

The chain employs TRBV9 and TRBJ1-3, with D unresolved. The CDR3 is made up of 18 amino acids. The V end lost 7 bases, the J end lost 0 bases, and 23 bases lay between the germline ends. CDR1 SGDLS and CDR2 YYNGEE come from the germline V gene. CDR3 loop: CASPWPGRPRGSGNTIYF. CDR3 sequence (DNA): TGTGCCAGCCCCTGGCCCGGACGACCACGGGGCTCTGGAAACACCATATATTTT.

The V call is TRBV6-5, the J call TRBJ1-1, with a possible D match to TRBD1 (5 bases). The CDR3 loop spans 14 amino acids. CDR1 and CDR2 from the germline V gene are MNHEY and SVGAGI. Trimming took off 5 bases at V and 6 bases at J, with 16 bases between the two ends. CDR3 amino acids: CASSPHPEGSEAFF. In DNA, the CDR3 is TGTGCCAGCAGTCCCCACCCGGAGGGGTCTGAAGCTTTCTTT.

The V call is TRBV6-1, the J call TRBJ1-2; 9 bases are shared with TRBD1. V shed 2 bases, J shed 6 bases, and the junction held 4 bases outside the gene matches. In germline, CDR1 is MNHNS, CDR2 SASEGT. This CDR3 is 14 amino acids long. Here the CDR3 DNA reads TGTGCCAGCAGTGAATTAGACAGGGGGAATGGCTACACCTTC. Translating gives CASSELDRGNGYTF.

The rearrangement uses TRBV7-9 and TRBJ2-7, with D tentatively TRBD2 (5 bases). V dropped 5 bases and J dropped 3 bases, with 14 bases sitting between them. Germline loops: CDR1 SEHNR, CDR2 FQNEAQ (reference sequence). The CDR3 is made up of 14 amino acids. For the CDR3, the DNA is TGTGCCAGCAGCACAGACTACCGGGACTACGAGCAGTACTTC. Amino acids: CASSTDYRDYEQYF.

The chain has TRBV4-1 and TRBJ1-4; D is unclear. The CDR3 totals 15 residues. Germline V gene data show CDR1 as MGHRA and CDR2 as YSYEKL. V lost 0 bases and J lost 2, with 7 bases in between. CDR3 amino acids: CASSQDTTTNEKLFF. The CDR3 region has the DNA TGCGCCAGCAGCCAAGATACCACTACTAATGAAAAACTGTTTTTT.

The sample holds a few counts of this clone. The chain joins TRBV15 to TRBJ2-1, with 11 bases fitting TRBD2. Germline V gene lookup returns CDR1 LNHNV and CDR2 YYDKDF (reference sequence). The junction had 8 bases not matched to a gene; V was cut back by 5 bases and J by 8 bases. This CDR3 is built from 15 residues. CDR3 protein: CATSGSSGGPHEQFF. The CDR3 DNA follows: TGTGCCACCAGCGGCTCTAGCGGGGGGCCTCATGAGCAGTTCTTC.

The genes are TRBV5-4 and TRBJ1-4, with D uncertain. V was pared by 0 bases and J by 8 bases, with 11 bases between. Germline lookup yields CDR1 SGHNT and CDR2 YYREEE (reference sequence). The CDR3 extends over 14 amino acids. CDR3 protein: CASSLEALQEKLFF. The CDR3 nucleotides are TGTGCCAGCAGCTTGGAGGCCCTACAGGAAAAACTGTTTTTT.

The CDR3 sequence: CASSEGAGLVQPQHF. The CDR3 nucleotides are TGTGCCAGTAGTGAGGGGGCGGGACTTGTTCAGCCCCAGCATTTT. The J gene is TRBJ1-5, the V gene TRBV19; 7 bases map to TRBD1. The length of the CDR3 is 15 residues. The J segment lost 6 bases and the V segment lost 5 bases, leaving 10 bases of the junction unmatched. The germline CDR1 and CDR2 sequences are LNHDA and SQIVND (reference sequence).

This chain connects TRBV7-3 to TRBJ2-1; 13 positions agree with TRBD2. Germline V gene data show CDR1 as SGHTA and CDR2 as FQGTGA. V lost 5 bases to trimming and J lost 5 bases; unmatched junction nucleotides: 3. CDR3 length: 15 amino acids. This CDR3 is CASSRLAGGHNEQFF. In nucleotides, the CDR3 is TGTGCCAGCAGCCGACTAGCGGGGGGTCACAATGAGCAGTTCTTC.

The V gene is TRBV30, the J gene TRBJ2-1; TRBD1 is a possible D gene (5 bases). The CDR3 is 13 residues long. V lost 2 bases and J lost 8, with 13 bases in between. Germline-derived CDR1 and CDR2 are GTSNPN and SVGIG (reference sequence). The CDR3 DNA sequence: TGTGCCTGGAGTACAGGCCGGATGGATGAGCAGTTCTTC. Its protein product is CAWSTGRMDEQFF. Full variable domain (remainder filled in from reference TRBV30 and TRBJ2-1): SQTIHQWPATLVQPVGSPLSLECTVEGTSNPNLYWYRQAAGRGLQLLFYSVGIGQISSEVPQNLSASRPQDRQFILSSKKLLLSDSGFYLCAWSTGRMDEQFFGPGTRLTVL.

The chain employs TRBV6-5 and TRBJ2-1, with TRBD1 matching 9 bases. V was pared by 6 bases and J by 8 bases, with 2 bases of the junction left unmatched. CDR1 is MNHEY, CDR2 SVGAGI, per germline. This CDR3 has 12 residues. CDR3 in DNA: TGTGCCAGCAGACAGGGGGCGGATGAGCAGTTCTTC. Translating gives CASRQGADEQFF.